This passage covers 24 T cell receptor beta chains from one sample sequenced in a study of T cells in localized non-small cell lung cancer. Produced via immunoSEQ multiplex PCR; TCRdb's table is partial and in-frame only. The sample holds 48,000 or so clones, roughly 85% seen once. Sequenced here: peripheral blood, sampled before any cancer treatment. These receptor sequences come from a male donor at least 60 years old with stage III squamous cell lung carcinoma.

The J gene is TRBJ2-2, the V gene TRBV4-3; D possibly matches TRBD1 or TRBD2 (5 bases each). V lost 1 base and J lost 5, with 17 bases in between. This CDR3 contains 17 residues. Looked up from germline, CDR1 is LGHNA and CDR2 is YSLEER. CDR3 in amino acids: CASSQAPRDGVTGELFF. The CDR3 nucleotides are TGCGCCAGCAGCCAAGCGCCTCGGGACGGGGTGACCGGGGAGCTGTTTTTT.

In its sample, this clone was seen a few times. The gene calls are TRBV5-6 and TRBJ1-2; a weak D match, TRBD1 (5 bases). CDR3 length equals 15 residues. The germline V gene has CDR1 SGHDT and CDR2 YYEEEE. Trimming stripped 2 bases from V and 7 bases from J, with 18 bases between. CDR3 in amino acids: CASSFPGPGVGGYTF. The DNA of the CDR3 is TGTGCCAGCAGCTTCCCGGGACCAGGAGTTGGTGGCTACACCTTC.

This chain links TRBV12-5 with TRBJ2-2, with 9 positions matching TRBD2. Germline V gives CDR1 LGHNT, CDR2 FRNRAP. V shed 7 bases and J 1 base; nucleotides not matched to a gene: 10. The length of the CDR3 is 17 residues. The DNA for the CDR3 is TGTGCTAGTGTTACCCCCCTACTAGCGGGGAACACCGGGGAGCTGTTTTTT. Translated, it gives CASVTPLLAGNTGELFF.

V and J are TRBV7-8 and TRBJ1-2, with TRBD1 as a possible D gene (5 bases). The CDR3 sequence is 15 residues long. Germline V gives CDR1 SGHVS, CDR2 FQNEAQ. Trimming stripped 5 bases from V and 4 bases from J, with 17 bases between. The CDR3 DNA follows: TGTGCCAGCAGCAATCTGGACATCGAAGTCTATGGCTACACCTTC. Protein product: CASSNLDIEVYGYTF.

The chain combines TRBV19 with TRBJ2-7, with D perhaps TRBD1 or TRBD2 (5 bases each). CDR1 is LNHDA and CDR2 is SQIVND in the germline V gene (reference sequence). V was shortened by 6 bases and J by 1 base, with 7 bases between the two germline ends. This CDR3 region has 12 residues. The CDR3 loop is CASRGESYEQYF. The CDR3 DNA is TGTGCCAGTAGGGGGGAATCCTACGAGCAGTACTTC.

For the CDR3, the DNA is TGTGCCAGTAGCTTTCTGGCAGAGAACACTGAAGCTTTCTTT. It yields the protein CASSFLAENTEAFF. The chain is built from TRBV19 and TRBJ1-1; D ambiguous. Trimming took 6 bases from V and 1 from J, leaving 12 bases between them. Germline CDR1 is LNHDA and CDR2 is SQIVND (reference sequence). The CDR3 runs to 14 residues.

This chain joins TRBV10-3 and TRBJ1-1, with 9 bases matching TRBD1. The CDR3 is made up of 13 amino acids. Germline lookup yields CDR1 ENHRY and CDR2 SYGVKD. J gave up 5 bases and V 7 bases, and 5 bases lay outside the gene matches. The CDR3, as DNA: TGTGCCATCATTCCGACAGGGGGTACTGAAGCTTTCTTT. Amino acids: CAIIPTGGTEAFF.

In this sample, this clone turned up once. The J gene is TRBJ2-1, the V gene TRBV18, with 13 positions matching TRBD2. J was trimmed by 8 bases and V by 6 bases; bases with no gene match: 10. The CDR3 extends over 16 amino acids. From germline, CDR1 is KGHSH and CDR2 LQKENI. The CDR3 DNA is TGTGCCAGCTCTCCCATAACTAGCGGGGGGGCGCATGAGCAGTTCTTC. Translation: CASSPITSGGAHEQFF.

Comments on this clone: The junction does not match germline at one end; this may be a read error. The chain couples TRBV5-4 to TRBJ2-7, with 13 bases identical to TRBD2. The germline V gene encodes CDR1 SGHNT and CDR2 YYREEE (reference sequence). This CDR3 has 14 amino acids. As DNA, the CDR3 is TGCCGGACTAGCGGGGGCCCCAGCTCCTACGAGCAGTACTTC. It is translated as CRTSGGPSSYEQYF.

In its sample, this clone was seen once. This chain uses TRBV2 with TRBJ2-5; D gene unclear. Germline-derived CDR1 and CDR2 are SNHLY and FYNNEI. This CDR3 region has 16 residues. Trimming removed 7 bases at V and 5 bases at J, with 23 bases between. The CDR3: CASILMSGSPPETQYF. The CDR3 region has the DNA TGTGCCAGCATCTTGATGTCGGGCAGCCCCCCGGAGACCCAGTACTTC.

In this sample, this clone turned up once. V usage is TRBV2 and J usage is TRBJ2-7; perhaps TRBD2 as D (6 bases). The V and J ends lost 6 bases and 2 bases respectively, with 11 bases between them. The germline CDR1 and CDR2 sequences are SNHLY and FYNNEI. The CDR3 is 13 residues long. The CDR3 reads CASRRDATYEQYF. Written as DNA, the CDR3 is TGTGCCAGCAGGCGGGACGCCACCTACGAGCAGTACTTC.

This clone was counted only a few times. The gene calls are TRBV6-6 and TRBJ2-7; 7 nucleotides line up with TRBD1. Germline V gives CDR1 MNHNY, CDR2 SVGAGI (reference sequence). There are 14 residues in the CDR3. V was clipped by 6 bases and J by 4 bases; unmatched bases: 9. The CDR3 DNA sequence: TGTGCCAGCAGAATTAACAGGGGCGGGTACGAGCAGTACTTC. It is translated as CASRINRGGYEQYF.

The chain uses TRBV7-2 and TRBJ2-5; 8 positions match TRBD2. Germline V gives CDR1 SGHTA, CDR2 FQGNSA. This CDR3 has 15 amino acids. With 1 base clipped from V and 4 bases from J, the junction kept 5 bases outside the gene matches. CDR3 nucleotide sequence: TGTGCCAGCAGCTTAGAACGCAGCGGGAGAGAGACCCAGTACTTC. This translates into CASSLERSGRETQYF.

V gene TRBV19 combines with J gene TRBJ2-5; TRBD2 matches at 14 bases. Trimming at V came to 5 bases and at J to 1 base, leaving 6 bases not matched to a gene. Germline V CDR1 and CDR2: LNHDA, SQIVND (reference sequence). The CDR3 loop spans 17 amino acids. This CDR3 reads CASSERTSGGRQETQYF. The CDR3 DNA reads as TGTGCCAGTAGTGAACGGACTAGCGGGGGGCGCCAAGAGACCCAGTACTTC.

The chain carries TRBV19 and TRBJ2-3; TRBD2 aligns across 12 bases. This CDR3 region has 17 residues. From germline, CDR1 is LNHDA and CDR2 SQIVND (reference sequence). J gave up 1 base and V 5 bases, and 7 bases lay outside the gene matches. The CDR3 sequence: CASSVRTSGTRTDTQYF. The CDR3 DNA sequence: TGTGCCAGTAGTGTCCGGACTAGCGGGACTCGCACAGATACGCAGTATTTT.

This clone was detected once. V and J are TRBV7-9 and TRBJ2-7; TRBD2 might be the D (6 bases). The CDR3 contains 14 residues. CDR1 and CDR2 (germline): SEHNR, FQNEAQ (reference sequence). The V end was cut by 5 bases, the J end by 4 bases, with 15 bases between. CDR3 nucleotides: TGTGCCAGCAGCCCCGACCTGGGGAGGTACGAGCAGTACTTC. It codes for CASSPDLGRYEQYF.

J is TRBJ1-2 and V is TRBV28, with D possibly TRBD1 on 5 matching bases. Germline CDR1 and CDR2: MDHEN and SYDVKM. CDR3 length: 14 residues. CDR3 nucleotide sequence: TGTGCAGGACTCCCTCAGGTCGGGGACGGCGGCTACACCTTC. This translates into CAGLPQVGDGGYTF.

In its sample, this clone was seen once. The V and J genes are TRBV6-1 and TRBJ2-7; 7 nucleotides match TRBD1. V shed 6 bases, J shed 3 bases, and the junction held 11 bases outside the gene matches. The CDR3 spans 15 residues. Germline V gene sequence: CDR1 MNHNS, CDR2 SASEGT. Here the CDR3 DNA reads TGTGCCAGCAGCCCCGATGAGAACAGGGGCTACGAGCAGTACTTC. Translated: CASSPDENRGYEQYF.

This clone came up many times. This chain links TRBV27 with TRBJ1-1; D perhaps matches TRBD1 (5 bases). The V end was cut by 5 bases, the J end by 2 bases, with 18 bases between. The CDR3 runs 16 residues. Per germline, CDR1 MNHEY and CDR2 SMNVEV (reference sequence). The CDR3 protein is CASSGGVGASNTEAFF. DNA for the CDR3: TGTGCCAGCAGTGGGGGAGTGGGAGCTTCTAACACTGAAGCTTTCTTT.

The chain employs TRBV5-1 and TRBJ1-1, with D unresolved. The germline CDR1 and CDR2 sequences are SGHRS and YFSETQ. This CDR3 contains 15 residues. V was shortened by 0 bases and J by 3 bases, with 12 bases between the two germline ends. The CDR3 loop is CASSLAGLADTEAFF. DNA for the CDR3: TGCGCCAGCAGCTTGGCCGGGTTGGCGGACACTGAAGCTTTCTTT.

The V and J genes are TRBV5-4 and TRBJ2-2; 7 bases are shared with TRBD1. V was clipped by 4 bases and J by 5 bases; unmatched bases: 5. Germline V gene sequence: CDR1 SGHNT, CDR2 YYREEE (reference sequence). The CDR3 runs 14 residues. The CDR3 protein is CASSRNRGTGELFF. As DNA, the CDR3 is TGTGCCAGCAGCCGGAACAGGGGAACCGGGGAGCTGTTTTTT.

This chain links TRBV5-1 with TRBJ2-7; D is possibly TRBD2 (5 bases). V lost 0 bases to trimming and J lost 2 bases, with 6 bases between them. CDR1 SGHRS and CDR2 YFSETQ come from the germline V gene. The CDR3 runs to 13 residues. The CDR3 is CASSLAGTYEQYF. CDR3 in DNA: TGCGCCAGCAGCTTGGCGGGGACCTACGAGCAGTACTTC.

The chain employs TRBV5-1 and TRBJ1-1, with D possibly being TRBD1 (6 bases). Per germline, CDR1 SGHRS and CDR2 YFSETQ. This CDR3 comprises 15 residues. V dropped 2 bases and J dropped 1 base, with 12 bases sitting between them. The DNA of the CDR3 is TGCGCCAGCAGCTTATTCGGGACACCGAACACTGAAGCTTTCTTT. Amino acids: CASSLFGTPNTEAFF.

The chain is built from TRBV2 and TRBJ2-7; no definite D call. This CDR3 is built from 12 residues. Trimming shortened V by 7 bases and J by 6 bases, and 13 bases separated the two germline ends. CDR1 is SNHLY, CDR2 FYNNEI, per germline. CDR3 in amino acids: CASNPASVEQYF. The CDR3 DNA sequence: TGTGCCAGCAACCCCGCATCGGTCGAGCAGTACTTC.